This TCR beta chain was documented in a study of blood T cell repertoires in COVID-19. Study-wide background: The analysed material was cDNA or gDNA that came from T cells, B-cell-depleted T cells, or PBMCs.

V trimming: 0 bases; J trimming: 7 bases; junction bases outside the gene matches: 10. Germline-derived CDR1 and CDR2 are SGDLS and YYNGEE. The CDR3 consists of 16 residues. In the original processing: Estimated nucleated cell counts came from reference gene primer amplification. Here immunoSEQ multiplex PCR was the method, and the copy in TCRdb shows in-frame clones only, minus some. The V and J calls and the clone size are those of that table, but D and trimming were determined from the DNA. The table includes approximately 190,000 clones, just under 85% detected once. This clonotype originated in a woman aged 70-85 years with active or convalescent COVID-19. Sequences were obtained from peripheral blood. The genes are TRBV9 and TRBJ2-1, with TRBD2 identical over 7 bases. The CDR3 protein is CASSVVGGSLGNEQFF. CDR3 DNA sequence: TGTGCCAGCAGCGTAGTGGGCGGGAGTCTGGGGAATGAGCAGTTCTTC.